The text below deals with one TCR beta chain. The sample belongs to a study of blood T cell repertoires in COVID-19. About the research overall: Samples of COVID-19 (acute and convalescent) were obtained from the United States, Italy and Spain. PBMCs, B-cell-depleted T cells, or T cells were the source of the cDNA or gDNA that made up the material.

The CDR3 consists of 12 residues. The germline V and J ends were trimmed by 5 bases and 5 bases, with 9 bases remaining between them. Germline values: CDR1 MNHEY, CDR2 SVGEGT. In the source study's methods: Quantification of nucleated cells was approximated via reference gene primer amplification. Sequenced by immunoSEQ multiplex PCR; TCRdb stores in-frame clones only, minus some. For V, J and clone size, that table is used; D and trimming come from the DNA. This sample has 200,000 to 250,000 clones; 70% to 90% occur once, and the top ten carry around 12%. The sequenced sample was peripheral blood. This sequence was found in a woman between 18 and 29 years old who had recovered from COVID-19. The V and J genes are TRBV6-2 or TRBV6-3 and TRBJ1-1, with D possibly being TRBD1 (5 bases). CDR3 loop: CASSTGLTEAFF. The CDR3 region has the DNA TGTGCCAGCAGTACAGGTCTAACTGAAGCTTTCTTT.